Shown below are 22 T cell receptor beta chains from a single sample sequenced in a study of blood T cell repertoires in COVID-19. Measured with immunoSEQ multiplex PCR; TCRdb has only the in-frame clones, and not every one. The sample has 300,000 to 350,000 clones, roughly 90% seen once. The sample taken for sequencing was PBMCs or T cells enriched from blood (not recorded which). All receptors come from a woman in her twenties or thirties who had been exposed to COVID-19.

The chain is built from TRBV30 and TRBJ2-1, with D perhaps matching TRBD2 (5 bases). Germline CDR1 reads GTSNPN; CDR2 reads SVGIG (reference sequence). The CDR3 consists of 13 residues. Trimming took off 3 bases at V and 0 bases at J, with 6 bases between the two ends. CDR3 sequence reads: CAWRGSSYNEQFF. CDR3 DNA: TGTGCCTGGAGAGGGAGCTCCTACAATGAGCAGTTCTTC.

The sample holds a few counts of this clone. This rearrangement joins TRBV28 to TRBJ1-4; D gene ambiguous. The CDR3 length is 12 residues. Germline CDR1 and CDR2: MDHEN and SYDVKM. V shed 7 bases and J shed 8 bases, with 11 bases lying between them. The CDR3 reads CASKTRREKLFF. CDR3 sequence (DNA): TGTGCCAGCAAGACAAGACGGGAAAAACTGTTTTTT.

The rearrangement uses TRBV6-5 and TRBJ2-1, with TRBD2 as a possible D gene (5 bases). Germline V lookup: CDR1 MNHEY, CDR2 SVGAGI. The length of the CDR3 is 14 residues. V was pared by 2 bases and J by 8 bases, with 13 bases between. The CDR3 region is CASSYTEETHEQFF. CDR3 DNA: TGTGCCAGCAGTTACACGGAGGAAACACATGAGCAGTTCTTC.

CDR3 DNA sequence: TGCGCCAGCAGCTTGGGGGGCGTGCAGGGGAATGCTGGAAACACCATATATTTT. It codes for CASSLGGVQGNAGNTIYF. This sequence joins TRBV5-1 and TRBJ1-3; a possible D gene is TRBD1 (6 bases). The V end was cut by 0 bases, the J end by 2 bases, with 18 bases between. This CDR3 is built from 18 residues. Germline CDR1 and CDR2: SGHRS and YFSETQ.

J is TRBJ2-2 and V is TRBV9; D is undetermined. The CDR3 covers 16 residues. Germline V lookup: CDR1 SGDLS, CDR2 YYNGEE. Trimming shortened V by 4 bases and J by 0 bases, and 13 bases separated the two germline ends. The CDR3 DNA follows: TGTGCCAGCAGCCCCCAACAGAGATCGAACACCGGGGAGCTGTTTTTT. Its protein is CASSPQQRSNTGELFF.

J is TRBJ1-5 and V is TRBV5-1; the match to TRBD1 covers 10 bases. The CDR3 runs to 16 residues. Germline V gene sequence: CDR1 SGHRS, CDR2 YFSETQ. V shed 5 bases, J shed 2 bases, and the junction held 7 bases outside the gene matches. DNA of the CDR3: TGCGCCAGCAGGGAGACAGGGGGCGCGGGCAATCAGCCCCAGCATTTT. This codes for CASRETGGAGNQPQHF. Together with reference TRBV5-1 and TRBJ1-5, the CDR3 gives the full variable domain: KAGVTQTPRYLIKTRGQQVTLSCSPISGHRSVSWYQQTPGQGLQFLFEYFSETQRNKGNFPGRFSGRQFSNSRSEMNVSTLELGDSALYLCASRETGGAGNQPQHFGDGTRLSIL.

The chain recombines TRBV19 with TRBJ1-2; 9 bases line up with TRBD1. In germline, CDR1 is LNHDA, CDR2 SQIVND (reference sequence). The CDR3 covers 14 residues. The junction had 3 bases not matched to a gene; V was cut back by 3 bases and J by 4 bases. The CDR3 sequence is CASSIGTGPYGYTF. The CDR3 DNA reads TGTGCCAGTAGTATTGGGACAGGGCCCTATGGCTACACCTTC.

The chain recombines TRBV10-3 with TRBJ2-1; TRBD2 matches 14 bases. Germline CDR1 is ENHRY and CDR2 is SYGVKD. V lost 10 bases, J lost 8 bases, and 13 bases stayed unmatched. CDR3 length equals 16 residues. CDR3 in amino acids: CATATKTSGRAHEQFF. CDR3 DNA sequence: TGTGCCACCGCCACTAAGACTAGCGGGAGGGCCCATGAGCAGTTCTTC.

This chain connects TRBV11-2 to TRBJ1-1; TRBD1 agrees at 8 bases. V was clipped by 5 bases and J by 5 bases; unmatched bases: 10. This CDR3 has 15 residues. Germline V gene data show CDR1 as SGHAT and CDR2 as FQNNGV. The CDR3 is CASSPQGGRFTEAFF. Here the CDR3 DNA reads TGTGCCAGCAGCCCACAGGGGGGGCGCTTTACTGAAGCTTTCTTT.

The chain has TRBV27 and TRBJ2-7, with a weak D call TRBD2 (5 bases). The CDR3 length is 14 residues. Germline V gives CDR1 MNHEY, CDR2 SMNVEV (reference sequence). Trimming removed 3 bases at V and 3 bases at J, with 12 bases between. The CDR3 DNA reads TGTGCCAGCAGTTTTGGCGGGCTGGGCTACGAGCAGTACTTC. It yields the protein CASSFGGLGYEQYF.

The genes are TRBV7-9 and TRBJ2-6; 11 bases fit TRBD2. V lost 5 bases to trimming and J lost 1 base; unmatched junction nucleotides: 7. This CDR3 is 18 amino acids long. Germline V gives CDR1 SEHNR, CDR2 FQNEAQ (reference sequence). The CDR3 here is CASSNPGTSGSGANVLTF. CDR3 nucleotides: TGTGCCAGCAGCAACCCCGGGACTAGCGGTTCTGGGGCCAACGTCCTGACTTTC.

This clone was recorded only once. The rearrangement links TRBV7-9 to TRBJ2-5, with 7 bases identical to TRBD2. The CDR3 contains 14 residues. Germline V gives CDR1 SEHNR, CDR2 FQNEAQ (reference sequence). V gave up 4 bases and J gave up 4 bases; unmatched junction bases: 6. The CDR3 sequence is CASSSRGGGETQYF. CDR3 in DNA: TGTGCCAGCAGCTCCCGTGGGGGGGGAGAGACCCAGTACTTC.

The chain uses TRBV5-1 and TRBJ2-3; the D gene is possibly TRBD2 (6 bases). Germline CDR1 reads SGHRS; CDR2 reads YFSETQ. The CDR3 contains 15 residues. V lost 0 bases, J lost 4 bases, and 12 bases lay in between. CDR3 amino acids: CASSLGGGMADTQYF. The CDR3 DNA is TGCGCCAGCAGCTTGGGTGGCGGGATGGCAGATACGCAGTATTTT.

The chain links TRBV28 to TRBJ1-1; maybe TRBD1 (5 bases). From germline, CDR1 is MDHEN and CDR2 SYDVKM. Trimming cost V 7 bases and J 0 bases, with 12 bases left between them. This CDR3 has 14 amino acids. CDR3 protein: CASISGTMNTEAFF. CDR3 DNA: TGTGCCAGCATTTCCGGGACTATGAACACTGAAGCTTTCTTT.

This clone was seen a few times. The chain recombines TRBV19 with TRBJ2-5, with a weak D call TRBD1 (5 bases). This CDR3 comprises 15 residues. Trimming removed 6 bases at V and 2 bases at J, with 16 bases between. The V gene's germline CDR1 is LNHDA and CDR2 SQIVND (reference sequence). The DNA of the CDR3 is TGTGCCAGTAGCCCCGACAGTCTTAGGCAAGAGACCCAGTACTTC. This sequence encodes CASSPDSLRQETQYF.

The gene calls are TRBV2 and TRBJ2-6; D not certain. CDR3 length: 15 amino acids. Germline V gives CDR1 SNHLY, CDR2 FYNNEI. V lost 3 bases to trimming and J lost 4 bases, with 10 bases between them. The CDR3 region has the DNA TGTGCCAGCAGTGAGATGAGGTTGGGGGCCAACGTCCTGACTTTC. Translated, it gives CASSEMRLGANVLTF.

In regard to this clone: In the same sample, other DNA sequences code for this CDR3. The chain joins TRBV9 to TRBJ2-3; no clear D gene. CDR3 length: 12 amino acids. Germline V gene data show CDR1 as SGDLS and CDR2 as YYNGEE. V was pared by 0 bases and J by 4 bases, with 3 bases between. Here the CDR3 reads CASSVAADTQYF. CDR3 in DNA: TGTGCCAGCAGCGTAGCAGCAGATACGCAGTATTTT.

The chain joins TRBV29-1 to TRBJ2-3; 10 bases align to TRBD2. The germline V gene encodes CDR1 SQVTM and CDR2 ANQGSEA. The ends lost 5 bases at V and 1 base at J; junction bases unmatched: 6. The CDR3 extends over 15 amino acids. The CDR3: CSVPPGTSGTDTQYF. CDR3 nucleotide sequence: TGCAGCGTTCCCCCAGGGACTAGCGGCACAGATACGCAGTATTTT.

With regard to this clone: The same CDR3 is also encoded by other DNA sequences in this sample. The rearrangement links TRBV18 to TRBJ1-5, with D possibly matching TRBD1 (5 bases). V dropped 3 bases and J dropped 0 bases, with 9 bases sitting between them. The CDR3 totals 15 residues. Germline V gene lookup returns CDR1 KGHSH and CDR2 LQKENI. CDR3: CASSPQGNSNQPQHF. CDR3 nucleotides: TGTGCCAGCTCACCTCAGGGAAATAGCAATCAGCCCCAGCATTTT.

This rearrangement joins TRBV5-1 to TRBJ1-1; no clear D gene. V was pared by 4 bases and J by 1 base, with 11 bases between. Germline CDR1 SGHRS, CDR2 YFSETQ. The CDR3 runs 14 residues. CDR3 DNA: TGCGCCAGCAGCCTCACAGTGGAGAACACTGAAGCTTTCTTT. As protein: CASSLTVENTEAFF. The full variable domain, with the rest looked up from reference TRBV5-1 and TRBJ1-1, is KAGVTQTPRYLIKTRGQQVTLSCSPISGHRSVSWYQQTPGQGLQFLFEYFSETQRNKGNFPGRFSGRQFSNSRSEMNVSTLELGDSALYLCASSLTVENTEAFFGQGTRLTVV.

This clone was observed a single time. The chain combines TRBV23-1 with TRBJ2-2, with a weak D call TRBD1 (6 bases). TRBV23-1 is treated as an ORF (open reading frame) with a function not yet certain. Trimming removed 0 bases from V and 9 bases from J, with 14 bases in between. CDR3 length: 15 residues. In DNA, the CDR3 is TGCGCCAGCAGTCAATCCGGCAGGGGTGGCCGGGAGCTGTTTTTT. The encoded protein is CASSQSGRGGRELFF.

The chain combines TRBV10-3 with TRBJ2-1, with 7 bases matching TRBD2. Unmatched junction bases numbered 13, after V lost 6 bases and J lost 11 bases. The germline CDR1 and CDR2 sequences are ENHRY and SYGVKD. The CDR3 has 14 amino acids. CDR3 sequence reads: CAISPSSTSAQQFF. The CDR3 nucleotides read TGTGCCATCAGCCCGAGCAGTACTAGCGCGCAGCAGTTCTTC.